This T cell receptor beta chain was sequenced for a study of CD8 T cells in ankylosing spondylitis. Quantitative molecular-barcoded 5'-RACE generated the TCR beta libraries. TCRdb passed the 5' RACE reads through MiXCR, listing each CDR3 protein once. The table includes roughly 40,000 distinct CDR3 sequences, approximately 10% detected once. V was cut by 0 bases and J by 2 bases, with 7 bases left in between. CDR1 SGHRS and CDR2 YFSETQ come from the germline V gene. There are 14 residues in the CDR3. The clonotype was recovered from a male donor with ankylosing spondylitis or in good health (not recorded which). The chain employs TRBV5-1 and TRBJ2-3, with D uncertain. The specimen was blood, either unsorted or a sorted T cell fraction (not recorded which). The CDR3 nucleotides are TGCGCCAGCAGCTTGGGGGTGATCACAGATACGCAGTATTTT. Its translation is CASSLGVITDTQYF.